This is a list of T cell receptor beta chains from one sample in a study of CD8+ T cells in alopecia areata. This table comes from immunoSEQ multiplex PCR, and its TCRdb copy is limited to in-frame clones, with some not included. The sample holds roughly 190,000 clones, 60% to 70% seen once. Sequenced material: CD4+ T cells sorted from blood, taken at week 4, from a patient treated with tofacitinib. These receptors all stem from a human donor with alopecia areata. Both conserved end residues are part of each CDR3. A D gene is named only where the DNA matches it firmly. Clone size, where shown, is once, few, many, or a class for clones that have expanded.

-,-,TRBJ2-3,TRBV7-2,CASTSAGALSTDTQYF,TGTGCCAGCACCTCTGCGGGGGCCCTTAGCACAGATACGCAGTATTTT
-,-,TRBJ2-5,TRBV28,CASSTRTGAQYF,TGTGCCAGCAGCACCCGCACCGGGGCCCAGTACTTC
TRBD1,once,TRBJ2-7,TRBV5-1,CASSFRTGSSYEQYF,TGCGCCAGCAGCTTCCGGACAGGGTCATCCTACGAGCAGTACTTC
TRBD2,few,TRBJ2-1,TRBV29-1,CSVHRRGGPNEQFF,TGCAGCGTTCATCGGCGGGGGGGCCCCAATGAGCAGTTCTTC
TRBD1,-,TRBJ2-7,TRBV18,CASSASIGQVSYEQYF,TGTGCCAGCTCAGCCTCCATCGGACAGGTGTCCTACGAGCAGTACTTC
-,-,TRBJ2-5,TRBV11-2,CASSLSRAGIQYF,TGTGCCAGCAGCTTGTCCAGGGCGGGGATCCAGTACTTC
TRBD1,-,TRBJ1-2,TRBV30,CAGRNRGHDYGYTF,TGTGCCGGACGTAACAGGGGGCATGACTATGGCTACACCTTC
-,-,TRBJ2-1,TRBV29-1,CSVEPGTGYNEQFF,TGCAGCGTTGAACCCGGGACTGGATACAATGAGCAGTTCTTC
-,few,TRBJ1-5,TRBV2,CASSVVGGWDQPQHF,TGTGCCAGCAGTGTGGTGGGAGGATGGGATCAGCCCCAGCATTTT
-,-,TRBJ1-3,TRBV29-1,CSVEYGSGNTIYF,TGCAGCGTTGAATATGGGTCCGGAAACACCATATATTTT
-,-,TRBJ2-7,TRBV28,CASSPGRVEQYF,TGTGCCAGCAGTCCGGGCAGGGTCGAGCAGTACTTC
-,-,TRBJ1-1,TRBV29-1,CSVDRGGSNTEAFF,TGCAGCGTTGATCGGGGAGGGTCGAACACTGAAGCTTTCTTT
-,-,TRBJ1-6,TRBV6-5,CASSYSRGYNSPLHF,TGTGCCAGCAGTTACTCTAGGGGCTATAATTCACCCCTCCACTTT
TRBD1,-,TRBJ2-3,TRBV5-1,CASSPGTGAGTDTQYF,TGCGCCAGCAGCCCCGGGACAGGGGCAGGTACAGATACGCAGTATTTT
-,-,TRBJ1-5,TRBV6-6,CATGTNQPQHF,TGTGCCACAGGGACCAATCAGCCCCAGCATTTT
-,-,TRBJ1-2,TRBV6-5,CASSRGLNYGYTF,TGTGCCAGCAGTCGGGGCCTTAACTATGGCTACACCTTC
-,-,TRBJ1-6,TRBV23-1,CASPKWGPLHF,TGCGCCAGCCCCAAGTGGGGGCCCCTCCACTTT
-,few,TRBJ2-7,TRBV7-2,CASSSGQSGAEQYF,TGTGCCAGCAGCTCTGGACAGTCGGGGGCCGAGCAGTACTTC
TRBD1,-,TRBJ2-7,TRBV14,CASSHSQGQRPSYEQYF,TGTGCCAGCAGCCATTCTCAGGGACAGCGGCCTTCCTACGAGCAGTACTTC
-,-,TRBJ1-2,TRBV7-2,CASSLERFNYGYTF,TGTGCCAGCAGCTTAGAACGTTTCAACTATGGCTACACCTTC
TRBD1,-,TRBJ2-3,TRBV7-9,CASSRDRNTDTQYF,TGTGCCAGCAGCAGGGACAGGAACACAGATACGCAGTATTTT
-,few,TRBJ2-5,TRBV15,CATSRRTGLPRGETQYF,TGTGCCACCAGCAGAAGGACGGGACTCCCCCGGGGGGAGACCCAGTACTTC
-,few,TRBJ2-2,TRBV14,CASSQENGGPNTGELFF,TGTGCCAGCAGCCAAGAAAACGGGGGTCCGAACACCGGGGAGCTGTTTTTT
-,few,TRBJ2-3,TRBV7-2,CASSSSHTFTSTDTQYF,TGTGCCAGCAGCTCCAGCCACACGTTTACTAGCACAGATACGCAGTATTTT
-,-,TRBJ1-5,TRBV7-9,CASSPGMGGNRNQPQHF,TGTGCCAGCAGCCCAGGCATGGGGGGGAATCGAAATCAGCCCCAGCATTTT
-,-,TRBJ2-3,TRBV9,CASSGGSARDTQYF,TGTGCCAGCAGCGGTGGTTCGGCCCGGGATACGCAGTATTTT
TRBD1,-,TRBJ2-3,TRBV30,CAWSVRDRDITDTQYF,TGTGCCTGGAGTGTCCGGGACAGGGACATCACAGATACGCAGTATTTT
-,-,TRBJ1-1,TRBV18,CASSPNGMGTEAFF,TGTGCCAGCTCACCAAATGGGATGGGCACTGAAGCTTTCTTT
TRBD1,once,TRBJ1-2,TRBV7-9,CASSLKGAGYGYTF,TGTGCCAGCAGCCTAAAGGGGGCTGGCTATGGCTACACCTTC
-,-,TRBJ2-1,TRBV5-1,CASSLGNREPEQFF,TGCGCCAGCAGCTTGGGTAACAGGGAACCTGAGCAGTTCTTC
-,-,TRBJ1-2,TRBV5-4,CASSLDSDYGYTF,TGTGCCAGCAGCTTGGACAGTGACTATGGCTACACCTTC
-,-,TRBJ2-2,TRBV2,CASRGTANTGELFF,TGTGCCAGCAGGGGGACGGCGAACACCGGGGAGCTGTTTTTT
TRBD1,-,TRBJ2-6,TRBV5-1,CASSSGTGGSGANVLTF,TGCGCCAGCAGCAGCGGGACAGGGGGCTCTGGGGCCAACGTCCTGACTTTC
-,-,TRBJ2-5,TRBV5-4,CASSLEPLYQETQYF,TGTGCCAGCAGCTTGGAGCCACTGTACCAAGAGACCCAGTACTTC
TRBD1,-,TRBJ1-2,TRBV10-3,CAISLTGNKGYGYTF,TGTGCCATCAGTTTGACAGGGAATAAAGGGTATGGCTACACCTTC
TRBD1,few,TRBJ2-2,TRBV11-2,CASRQNPTGVVSGELFF,TGTGCCAGCAGGCAAAACCCGACAGGGGTAGTTTCCGGGGAGCTGTTTTTT